The source of this T cell receptor (beta chain) is a study of blood T cell repertoires in COVID-19. Study summary: From the United States, Italy and Spain came samples of acute and convalescent COVID-19. In each case, the material was cDNA or gDNA derived from T cells, B-cell-depleted T cells, or PBMCs.

Original data processing: Reference gene primers were amplified, and this amplification served to estimate nucleated cell counts. TCRdb's copy holds only in-frame clones and misses some; the assay was immunoSEQ multiplex PCR. V and J calls and clone size are as listed in that table; D and trimming were resolved from the DNA. The sample gives 100,000 to 120,000 clones, 81% of which show up once; over 9% is in the top ten. This TCR derives from a woman aged 70 to 79 with acute or convalescent COVID-19. Sequencing used peripheral blood.

CDR3 in DNA: TGTGCCAGCAGCCTCGGGGGTGCCAAAAACATTCAGTACTTC. This translates into CASSLGGAKNIQYF. The chain carries TRBV6-5 and TRBJ2-4; D possibly corresponds to TRBD2 (6 bases). Per the germline V gene, CDR1 is MNHEY and CDR2 is SVGAGI. V lost 6 bases and J lost 1, with 10 bases in between. The CDR3 totals 14 residues.